This T cell receptor (beta chain) was profiled in a study of blood T cell repertoires in COVID-19. Clinical history reported by participants formed the basis on which cohorts were assigned. This CDR3 comprises 16 residues. Germline lookup yields CDR1 SGHVS and CDR2 FQNEAQ. V was pared by 7 bases and J by 3 bases, with 10 bases of the junction left unmatched. Generated by immunoSEQ multiplex PCR, the TCRdb table keeps only in-frame clones and is missing some. The repertoire holds approximately 360,000 clones, 80% to 85% seen once, with 5% to 5.5% in the top ten. The receptor was derived from a woman aged 45-59 years who had recovered from COVID-19. The rearrangement links TRBV7-8 to TRBJ2-2; 8 bases are a match to TRBD2. The sequenced sample consisted of PBMCs or T cells enriched from blood (not recorded which). CDR3 in amino acids: CASIIFGRGDTGELFF. The CDR3 DNA is TGTGCCAGCATAATATTCGGGCGGGGGGACACCGGGGAGCTGTTTTTT.